The rows below give T cell receptor beta chains drawn from one sample of a study of T cell repertoires in cytomegalovirus infection. MiXCR, applied by TCRdb to the reads, yields one record per CDR3 protein. This sample carries 700,000 to 900,000 distinct CDR3 sequences, just under 30% of them seen once, and the ten largest clones take less than 15%. For these receptors, no antigen is known. The sample in question was cultured CD8+ T cells from PBMCs, obtained from culture after CMV antigen stimulation. Receptor source: a human donor in good health (CMV status not recorded). Some clones in this sample may be carry-over from other donors' samples. The CDR3 runs from the conserved cysteine through the conserved F or W. A D gene is named only where the DNA matches it firmly. The size of a clone is reported for some rows only, either as once, few or many, or as a class for expanded clones.

v_call: TRBV28; d_call: .; j_call: TRBJ1-4; clone_size: few; cdr3_nt: TGTGCCAGCAGTCCCGGGACCAGTACTGTTGAAAAACTGTTTTTT; cdr3_aa: CASSPGTSTVEKLFF
v_call: TRBV7-2; d_call: TRBD2; j_call: TRBJ2-3; clone_size: .; cdr3_nt: TGTGCCAGCAGCTCTCAGCGGGGGGGCCGTCTAGATACGCAGTATTTT; cdr3_aa: CASSSQRGGRLDTQYF
v_call: TRBV27; d_call: .; j_call: TRBJ2-2; clone_size: .; cdr3_nt: TGTGCCAGCAATTCTGGACGACTCGGCAGCGGGGAGCTGTTTTTT; cdr3_aa: CASNSGRLGSGELFF
v_call: TRBV29-1; d_call: .; j_call: TRBJ2-1; clone_size: .; cdr3_nt: TGCAGCGTTGAAAGGCTCAGGGGTCGATCCAATGAGCAGTTCTTC; cdr3_aa: CSVERLRGRSNEQFF
v_call: TRBV6-1; d_call: .; j_call: TRBJ1-1; clone_size: few; cdr3_nt: TGTGCCAGCAGTGAAGGGGGTCTCACTGAAGCTTTCTTT; cdr3_aa: CASSEGGLTEAFF
v_call: TRBV29-1; d_call: .; j_call: TRBJ1-2; clone_size: .; cdr3_nt: TGCAGCGTTGAAGAAACTCAGGCCTATGGCTACACCTTC; cdr3_aa: CSVEETQAYGYTF
v_call: TRBV12-3/TRBV12-4; d_call: .; j_call: TRBJ1-5; clone_size: many; cdr3_nt: TGTGCCAGCAGTTTAGCTTCCGGGCGGCAGCCCCAGCATTTT; cdr3_aa: CASSLASGRQPQHF
v_call: TRBV7-9; d_call: .; j_call: TRBJ1-5; clone_size: few; cdr3_nt: TGTGCCAGCAGCTTATCCGATGGCCCAGGGGGCAATCAGCCCCAGCATTTT; cdr3_aa: CASSLSDGPGGNQPQHF
v_call: TRBV6-2/TRBV6-3; d_call: .; j_call: TRBJ2-5; clone_size: .; cdr3_nt: TGTGCCAGCACCGCGCGTAGGTCGACCCAGTACTTC; cdr3_aa: CASTARRSTQYF
v_call: TRBV29-1; d_call: TRBD1; j_call: TRBJ2-1; clone_size: .; cdr3_nt: TGCAGCGTTGACCCCGGGACAGGGGTCGGCAATGAGCAGTTCTTC; cdr3_aa: CSVDPGTGVGNEQFF
v_call: TRBV13; d_call: .; j_call: TRBJ2-7; clone_size: .; cdr3_nt: TGTGCCAGCAGCTTAGCCGATCCCAGGGGTGCGTACGAGCAGTACTTC; cdr3_aa: CASSLADPRGAYEQYF
v_call: TRBV9; d_call: .; j_call: TRBJ2-4; clone_size: .; cdr3_nt: TGTGCCAGCAGCGTAGGGTCTAGTATAGCCAAAAACATTCAGTACTTC; cdr3_aa: CASSVGSSIAKNIQYF